These 22 T cell receptor beta chains share one sample of origin, sequenced in a study of blood T cell repertoires in COVID-19 (TCRdb year 2020). The protocol used for the library was the immunoSEQ multiplex PCR assay. The table comes from immuneACCESS by way of TCRdb, which keeps in-frame sequences with V and J called. Part of the clones is missing from these tables; in studies checked, under half for an unresolved V gene and the rest for unknown reasons. This sample is represented by around 100,000 clones; 80% of them were singletons. Clones ranked in the top ten supply roughly 12% of the sample. Sample: peripheral blood. The receptors were sampled from a woman aged 65 to 85 with acute or convalescent COVID-19.

V and J are TRBV3-1 (or the pseudogene TRBV3-2) and TRBJ2-1; 8 bases line up with TRBD2. This CDR3 has 15 residues. CDR1 is LGHDT, CDR2 YNNKEL, per germline (reference sequence). The junction had 5 bases not matched to a gene; V was cut back by 4 bases and J by 3 bases. The CDR3 DNA is TGTGCCAGCAGCCTGAGCGGGGGTTTCTACAATGAGCAGTTCTTC. Protein product: CASSLSGGFYNEQFF.

This chain uses TRBV7-2 with TRBJ2-1; D is possibly TRBD2 (6 bases). This CDR3 contains 13 residues. V lost 8 bases and J 4 bases, leaving 12 bases between the germline ends. Germline assignment: CDR1 SGHTA and CDR2 FQGNSA. CDR3: CASAAGRYNEQFF. The CDR3 coding sequence is TGTGCCAGCGCTGCGGGGAGATACAATGAGCAGTTCTTC.

The rearrangement uses TRBV10-3 and TRBJ2-3; 7 nucleotides align to TRBD1. Germline-derived CDR1 and CDR2 are ENHRY and SYGVKD. CDR3 length: 15 residues. V trimming: 6 bases; J trimming: 0 bases; junction bases outside the gene matches: 6. In DNA form, the CDR3 reads TGTGCCATCAGGGGGACAGCTCAAAGCACAGATACGCAGTATTTT. Translating gives CAIRGTAQSTDTQYF.

This clone was seen only a few times. The chain is built from TRBV5-1 and TRBJ2-2; 13 nucleotides line up with TRBD2. The CDR3 extends over 18 amino acids. The ends lost 2 bases at V and 4 bases at J; junction bases unmatched: 8. Germline CDR1 SGHRS, CDR2 YFSETQ. The CDR3 DNA follows: TGCGCCAGCAGCTTCGTACCACGACTAGCGGGGGGCACCGGGGAGCTGTTTTTT. Amino acid sequence: CASSFVPRLAGGTGELFF.

The chain is built from TRBV6-4 and TRBJ2-3, with D perhaps TRBD2 (6 bases). V was cut by 9 bases and J by 0 bases, with 22 bases left in between. The CDR3 covers 17 residues. Per germline, CDR1 MRHNA and CDR2 SNTAGT. CDR3 loop: CARNYPEGSASTDTQYF. The DNA for the CDR3 is TGTGCCAGAAACTATCCGGAGGGGTCCGCTAGCACAGATACGCAGTATTTT.

This chain connects TRBV7-3 to TRBJ1-2, with unresolved D. This CDR3 is 15 amino acids long. Germline loops: CDR1 SGHTA, CDR2 FQGTGA. The V gene lost 5 bases and the J gene lost 7 bases, with 20 bases spanning the gap. Here the CDR3 DNA reads TGTGCCAGCAGCGACGGTTACGGGTCCTCGGCTGGCTACACCTTC. Translated, it gives CASSDGYGSSAGYTF. Combining the CDR3 with reference TRBV7-3 and TRBJ1-2 gives the whole variable domain GAGVSQTPSNKVTEKGKYVELRCDPISGHTALYWYRQSLGQGPEFLIYFQGTGAADDSGLPNDRFFAVRPEGSVSTLKIQRTERGDSAVYLCASSDGYGSSAGYTFGSGTRLTVV.

DNA of the CDR3: TGTGCCAGCAGCCCCGACAGGGACTATGGCTACACCTTC. This codes for CASSPDRDYGYTF. This sequence joins TRBV7-3 and TRBJ1-2, with 7 nucleotides matching TRBD1. Germline trimming cut 5 bases from V and 3 bases from J; bases unmatched to any gene: 3. This CDR3 has 13 residues. Per germline, CDR1 SGHTA and CDR2 FQGTGA.

The chain is built from TRBV28 and TRBJ1-5; no clear D. Germline V gives CDR1 MDHEN, CDR2 SYDVKM. The CDR3 has 14 residues. V lost 3 bases to trimming and J lost 0 bases, with 6 bases between them. CDR3 coding DNA: TGTGCCAGCAGTTTTCTCTCTAGCAATCAGCCCCAGCATTTT. This codes for CASSFLSSNQPQHF.

The J gene is TRBJ2-2, the V gene TRBV6-6; the match to TRBD1 covers 9 bases. The CDR3 runs to 14 residues. V dropped 6 bases and J dropped 5; count of bases not matched to a gene: 4. Germline CDR1 reads MNHNY; CDR2 reads SVGAGI (reference sequence). CDR3 sequence (DNA): TGTGCCAGCAGGGGACAGGGCGGAACCGGGGAGCTGTTTTTT. Its translation is CASRGQGGTGELFF.

The chain has TRBV4-1 and TRBJ1-5, with D uncertain. Trimming cost V 0 bases and J 8 bases, with 17 bases left between them. CDR1 is MGHRA and CDR2 is YSYEKL in the germline V gene. The CDR3 loop spans 16 amino acids. The CDR3 DNA follows: TGCGCCAGCAGCCAAGATTTCACAAGTATTCAAAAGCCCCAGCATTTT. This sequence encodes CASSQDFTSIQKPQHF.

DNA for the CDR3: TGCGCCAGCAGCCTGAGTGGAAGCGGGGGCACAGATACGCAGTATTTT. Translation gives CASSLSGSGGTDTQYF. The chain is built from TRBV5-1 and TRBJ2-3, with TRBD2 identical over 7 bases. The CDR3 runs to 16 residues. Trimming cost V 4 bases and J 1 base; bases outside gene matches: 9. The germline V gene has CDR1 SGHRS and CDR2 YFSETQ.

The chain joins TRBV7-9 to TRBJ1-1; a possible D gene is TRBD1 (5 bases). The CDR3 has 14 amino acids. The germline V and J ends were trimmed by 5 bases and 10 bases, with 20 bases remaining between them. From germline, CDR1 is SEHNR and CDR2 FQNEAQ (reference sequence). CDR3 sequence reads: CASSPEALRRGAFF. In DNA form, the CDR3 reads TGTGCCAGCAGCCCGGAGGCGCTACGGAGGGGAGCTTTCTTT.

This chain links TRBV6-6 with TRBJ1-4; D might be TRBD1 (5 bases). Germline V gives CDR1 MNHNY, CDR2 SVGAGI (reference sequence). The CDR3 runs to 13 residues. With 4 bases removed from V and 8 bases from J, the gap between germline ends came to 11 bases. CDR3 coding DNA: TGTGCCAGCAGTTCTAGTTCAGGGGAAAAACTGTTTTTT. This gives the protein CASSSSSGEKLFF.

The chain employs TRBV19 and TRBJ1-1, with TRBD1 matching 7 bases. V shed 6 bases, J shed 1 base, and the junction held 8 bases outside the gene matches. The germline V gene has CDR1 LNHDA and CDR2 SQIVND (reference sequence). The CDR3 sequence is 15 residues long. CDR3 sequence (DNA): TGTGCCAGTAGGGATCGACAGGGCTCGAACACTGAAGCTTTCTTT. Its translation: CASRDRQGSNTEAFF.

This clone showed up just a few times. The chain couples TRBV5-1 to TRBJ1-6; D unresolved. Germline V gives CDR1 SGHRS, CDR2 YFSETQ. Trimming removed 0 bases from V and 8 bases from J, with 9 bases in between. This CDR3 has 14 residues. The CDR3 DNA follows: TGCGCCAGCAGCTTGGATGCGAGGGATTCACCCCTCCACTTT. This codes for CASSLDARDSPLHF.

The chain combines TRBV9 with TRBJ1-2; tentatively, D is TRBD1 (6 bases). CDR1 is SGDLS, CDR2 YYNGEE, per germline. The CDR3 sequence is 15 residues long. The ends were cut back, 2 bases at V and 5 bases at J, with 16 bases in the middle. The CDR3 region is CASSVGTTDAYGYTF. The CDR3 bases are TGTGCCAGCAGCGTCGGGACAACCGACGCTTATGGCTACACCTTC.

The rearrangement links TRBV19 to TRBJ2-2; 7 nucleotides match TRBD2. The ends lost 11 bases at V and 0 bases at J; junction bases unmatched: 9. This CDR3 is built from 15 residues. The V gene's germline CDR1 is LNHDA and CDR2 SQIVND (reference sequence). CDR3 region: CASEVSGSNTGELFF. CDR3 nucleotide sequence: TGTGCCTCCGAGGTTAGCGGGTCGAACACCGGGGAGCTGTTTTTT. Combining the CDR3 with reference TRBV19 and TRBJ2-2 gives the whole variable domain DGGITQSPKYLFRKEGQNVTLSCEQNLNHDAMYWYRQDPGQGLRLIYYSQIVNDFQKGDIAEGYSVSREKKESFPLTVTSAQKNPTAFYLCASEVSGSNTGELFFGEGSRLTVL.

The chain is built from TRBV6-6 and TRBJ2-7; D may be TRBD2 (6 bases). Trimming removed 5 bases from V and 6 bases from J, with 26 bases in between. Germline V CDR1 and CDR2: MNHNY, SVGAGI (reference sequence). CDR3 size: 17 residues. CDR3 nucleotide sequence: TGTGCCAGCAGTCCAGGGACCCTAAGGCTAGACGGGGGCGAGCAGTACTTC. It is translated as CASSPGTLRLDGGEQYF.

The CDR3 nucleotides read TGTGCCAGCAGCGGCCGTCAGGTCGGGGAGCTGTTTTTT. The encoded protein is CASSGRQVGELFF. The gene calls are TRBV3-1 (or the pseudogene TRBV3-2) and TRBJ2-2; D unclear. In germline, CDR1 is LGHDT, CDR2 YNNKEL (reference sequence). The CDR3 length is 13 residues. V was shortened by 5 bases and J by 7 bases, with 11 bases between the two germline ends.

The chain has TRBV2 and TRBJ1-2, with TRBD1 identical over 7 bases. This CDR3 contains 12 residues. V shed 5 bases and J 9 bases; nucleotides not matched to a gene: 6. Germline V gene data show CDR1 as SNHLY and CDR2 as FYNNEI. CDR3 amino acids: CASSSRQGSYTF. The CDR3 DNA sequence: TGTGCCAGCAGTAGCCGACAGGGAAGCTACACCTTC.

V is TRBV29-1 and J is TRBJ2-5, with 10 bases aligning to TRBD1. V trimming: 4 bases; J trimming: 5 bases; junction bases outside the gene matches: 1. Germline V CDR1 and CDR2: SQVTM, ANQGSEA. The CDR3 covers 12 residues. The CDR3 bases are TGCAGCGTTGGGGACAGGGGTGAGACCCAGTACTTC. Protein: CSVGDRGETQYF.

V usage is TRBV5-1 and J usage is TRBJ1-1, with 8 bases lining up with TRBD1. The trim removed 0 bases at V and 3 bases at J, leaving 7 bases unmatched. The CDR3 has 16 residues. CDR1 is SGHRS, CDR2 YFSETQ, per germline. The CDR3 region has the DNA TGCGCCAGCAGCTTGGATGGGCAGGGGGCTCACACTGAAGCTTTCTTT. This sequence encodes CASSLDGQGAHTEAFF.